The rows below give T cell receptor beta chains drawn from one sample of a study of OX40 agonist ivuxolimab in advanced cancers. The protocol was immunoSEQ multiplex PCR, while the TCRdb copy is restricted to in-frame clones and leaves out a portion. The profile shows more than 35,000 clones, 80% to 90% of them singletons. The sequences come from CD4+ or CD8+ T cells sorted from blood, collected in a trial of the OX40 agonist ivuxolimab. These receptors all stem from an adult with an advanced solid tumor such as melanoma, head and neck, liver or kidney cancer. Both conserved end residues are part of each CDR3. Each record gives: D gene, clone size, J gene, V gene, CDR3 DNA, CDR3 protein. A D gene is named only where the DNA matches it firmly. Part of the rows lack a size; the others show once, few, many or a class for expanded clones.

>TRBD1|NA|TRBJ2-7|TRBV9
TGTGCCAGGGCAAAGGACAGGGGCTACGAGCAGTACTTC
CARAKDRGYEQYF
>TRBD1|NA|TRBJ1-1|TRBV5-8
TGTGCCAGCAGCAAAGACAGGGTGTGGAGTGAGGACACTGAAGCTTTCTTT
CASSKDRVWSEDTEAFF
>NA|NA|TRBJ2-5|TRBV7-7
TGTGCCAGCAGCCCCGTGACTAGTCTGGGTCAAGAGACCCAGTACTTC
CASSPVTSLGQETQYF
>TRBD2|NA|TRBJ2-3|TRBV2
TGTGCCAGCAGTTCCCACTCGACTAGCGGGACTACAAGCACAGATACGCAGTATTTT
CASSSHSTSGTTSTDTQYF
>NA|once|TRBJ2-7|TRBV19
TGTGCCAGTACCATGCCTCAGAAACCCTACGAGCAGTACTTC
CASTMPQKPYEQYF
>NA|NA|TRBJ2-4|TRBV7-9
TGTGCCAGCAGCTCCTACGACAGGAACATTCAGTACTTC
CASSSYDRNIQYF
>NA|NA|TRBJ2-7|TRBV29-1
TGCAGCGTCCTTACTCGGGACGGAACCTACGAGCAGTACTTC
CSVLTRDGTYEQYF
>NA|NA|TRBJ2-3|TRBV4-3
TGCGCCAGCAGCCAAGATTATGGCCAGAGAACCACAGATACGCAGTATTTT
CASSQDYGQRTTDTQYF
>NA|NA|TRBJ2-2|TRBV6-5
TGTGCCAGCATCCCGGTCCGAGGGACCGGGGAGCTGTTTTTT
CASIPVRGTGELFF
>NA|NA|TRBJ2-3|TRBV4-3
TGCGCCAGCAGCCAAGATTACGGGAGTTGGACAGATACGCAGTATTTT
CASSQDYGSWTDTQYF
>NA|NA|TRBJ1-2|TRBV28
TGTGCCAGCAGTTTGGTACCGAAGGCATATGGCTACACCTTC
CASSLVPKAYGYTF
>TRBD1|NA|TRBJ1-5|TRBV7-9
TGTGCCAGCAGCCCCATAGGGGGACAGGCATACGATCAGCCCCAGCATTTT
CASSPIGGQAYDQPQHF
>NA|NA|TRBJ2-7|TRBV7-9
TGTGCCAGCAGCTTCGGCAGCTACGAGCAGTACTTC
CASSFGSYEQYF
>TRBD1|NA|TRBJ1-3|TRBV2
TGTGCCAGCAGGACCGGGACAGCCTTATTCTCTGGAAACACCATATATTTT
CASRTGTALFSGNTIYF
>NA|few|TRBJ1-1|TRBV4-2
TGTGCCAGCCGACAGTCGGTGAACACTGAAGCTTTCTTT
CASRQSVNTEAFF
>TRBD1|NA|TRBJ2-5|TRBV18
TGTGCCAGCTCACCACGTAGGGACAGGGGGTCTCAAGAGACCCAGTACTTC
CASSPRRDRGSQETQYF
>TRBD2|NA|TRBJ2-7|TRBV13
TGTGCCAGCAGCCAAGGACTAGCGGGGGGGACCTACGAGCAGTACTTC
CASSQGLAGGTYEQYF
>NA|NA|TRBJ2-2|TRBV21-1
TGTGCCAGCACTTACGCCGGGGGGCGAAGAGTCACCGGGGAGCTGTTTTTT
CASTYAGGRRVTGELFF
>NA|NA|TRBJ1-2|TRBV10-3
TGTGCCATCGCCCGCCTAACTTTAGGGAGCTATGGCTACACCTTC
CAIARLTLGSYGYTF
>TRBD1|NA|TRBJ2-4|TRBV6-5
TGTGCCAGCAGTTACGGACAGGGATGGGGTAACATTCAGTACTTC
CASSYGQGWGNIQYF
>NA|NA|TRBJ1-4|TRBV6-5
TGTGCCAGCAGGGGCGGGGAGGCTAATGAAAAACTGTTTTTT
CASRGGEANEKLFF
>TRBD1|once|TRBJ2-7|TRBV30
TGTGCCTGGAGTCTCTCCGCTGGACAGGCTCACGAGCAGTACTTC
CAWSLSAGQAHEQYF
>NA|NA|TRBJ2-7|TRBV27
TGTGCCAGCATTGGGGCCTACGAGCAGTACTTC
CASIGAYEQYF
>TRBD1|many|TRBJ1-1|TRBV7-9
TGTGCCAGCAGCTCTTCCCGGGACAGAATTCGAGAAGCTTTCTTT
CASSSSRDRIREAFF
>TRBD1|NA|TRBJ2-3|TRBV7-8
TGTGCCAGCATCAAACGGGACAGAAGCACAGATACGCAGTATTTT
CASIKRDRSTDTQYF
>TRBD1|NA|TRBJ1-1|TRBV7-9
TGTGCCAGCAGCCCCCCTCGGCAGGGGGCTGATACTGAAGCTTTCTTT
CASSPPRQGADTEAFF
>NA|NA|TRBJ1-3|TRBV7-9
TGTGCCAGCAGCTCAGGGGATAACACCATATATTTT
CASSSGDNTIYF
>NA|NA|TRBJ2-7|TRBV27
TGTGCCAGCAGTATGAACAGGGTCCACGAGCAGTACTTC
CASSMNRVHEQYF